What follows describes a single T cell receptor beta chain. The antigen remains undetermined. V lost 0 bases to trimming and J lost 4 bases, with 16 bases between them. Per the germline V gene, CDR1 is MNHNY and CDR2 is SVGAGI (reference sequence). The length of the CDR3 is 16 residues. The data derive from a study of cytomegalovirus exposure and HLA in healthy donors. The study, taken as a whole, reports: The productive fraction for most TCR beta V segments was about 87% or about 30% in an earlier analysis. Later findings reportedly placed an Asian-associated ancestry cluster below the approximately 670-donor mean for N-insertions.

Regarding donors, all were healthy bone marrow donors. The PCR ran on 60 Vbeta and 13 Jbeta primers. Method: immunoSEQ multiplex PCR; TCRdb's copy keeps in-frame clones and lacks some. The sample yields 200,000 to 250,000 clones, more than 85% seen once. The TCR was taken from a woman aged 18 to 35 in good health and CMV-seronegative. Material for sequencing was PBMCs. V usage is TRBV6-6 and J usage is TRBJ2-7; D perhaps matches TRBD2 (7 bases). The CDR3 sequence is CASSYSYVGGGYEQYF. The CDR3 region has the DNA TGTGCCAGCAGTTACTCCTATGTGGGAGGGGGGTACGAGCAGTACTTC.